Sequencing of this T cell receptor beta chain was carried out in a study of beta chain features in type 1 diabetes (dated by TCRdb to 2017 to 2018). For the study in its entirety: Mean age, gender distribution, total cell number and subset yield did not differ between patients and healthy donors. The study compared the TCRB repertoires of sorted circulating CD4+ T cell subsets in recently diagnosed type 1 diabetes patients with those in matched healthy donors. Regulatory and stem cell-like memory subsets were obtained from only 8 patients and about 8 healthy donors, while naive and central memory subsets were obtained from all 30 or so donors. A total of some 110 million sorted cells were examined across all samples, and the number of cells per subset was strongly correlated with RNA yield.

General study outcomes and caveats: Fewer insertions and more nucleotide deletions at VDJ recombination sites were observed in patients with type 1 diabetes, implying thymic rearrangement abnormalities. PCR might favor shorter templates, but patient and control samples were amplified and corrected together, so any skew would affect both groups equally. Because the HLA sub-analyses included only small numbers of individuals, any influence of HLA type on TCRB rearrangement was left unresolved. A moderate but significant shortening of TCRB CDR3 length was observed in type 1 diabetes patients in all four CD4+ subsets. Naive, central memory and regulatory TCRB repertoires appeared to be more similar among patients than among healthy donors. Because cDNA rather than genomic DNA was sequenced, highly expressing activated cells could have been over-represented, although no difference in activation and CD3 levels was found between groups.

The entire isolated RNA was reverse transcribed using the High Capacity cDNA Reverse Transcription Kit, and thus expressed TCRB transcripts were sequenced. For stem cell-like memory T cell samples, survey-depth immunoSEQ sequencing was used, averaging about 1 million total reads per sample. After sorted cells were lysed in RLT buffer, RNA was extracted with DNase-treated RNeasy Micro or Mini kits, with the choice depending on cell number. Each cell subset was processed on its own to prevent cross-contamination, while patient and healthy donor samples were processed together. The immunoSEQ multiplex PCR was used to amplify TCRB sequences from cDNA, yielding 87-bp fragments that span the CDR3 region. Sequencing of the amplicons was performed on the Illumina HiSeq platform. The paper's processing steps were these. Synthetic template baselines were used to correct PCR bias computationally, reads within Hamming distance 2 were collapsed, and singletons that could not be merged were discarded. Reads were aligned against IMGT to assign V, D and J genes, CDR3 length and insertions or deletions at six rearrangement sites. Within each subset, clonotype counts were normalized to the number of sorted cells before true diversity and Gini coefficients were calculated with the tcR R package. The overlap coefficient, calculated on TCRB nucleotide sequences, was used to measure repertoire sharing. Here the immuneACCESS table is served through TCRdb, limited to in-frame sequences with V and J called. Missing clones are a known gap in these copies; in checked studies unresolved V genes cover under half, and the rest lacks a known reason. From that table come the V and J calls and clone size; the DNA was used to work out D and trimming. Present in this sample are 15,000 to 20,000 clones, 50% of which were seen just once. About 0.45% of the sample rests with the top ten.

The germline V gene provides CDR1 MGHRA and CDR2 YSYEKL. The CDR3 measures 16 amino acids from cysteine to phenylalanine. The DNA shown is the 48-base CDR3, in frame from base 1. V loses 4 bases of germline sequence and J loses 5 bases, and the interval between the two ends is 21 bases. Each donor gave one peripheral blood draw, averaging around 120 mL, which was collected into heparinised tubes. Using a panel that included CD45RO, CCR7, CD25, CD127, CD95 and CD27, naive, central memory, regulatory and stem cell-like memory CD4+ T cells were sorted on a BD FACSAria II. All sorted populations exceeded 98% purity. PBMCs were separated immediately by Lymphoprep density gradient centrifugation and were stained directly, without being cultured. Samples were stained and sorted in pairs, with one healthy donor and one patient per experiment, so that batch effects were minimized. In the case of this clone: Its antigen remains undetermined. No quality values exist for individual bases; no much larger clone is one base distant.

The sequence came from a man between 18 and 29 years old in good health. The V and J genes are TRBV4-1 and TRBJ2-7; the D segment could be TRBD2, given 6 matching bases. Sequencing was done on a sample of stem cell memory CD4+ T cells from blood. The sample's cell subset or site label, in plain terms: stem cell-like memory CD4+ T cells. For the CDR3, the sequence is CASSLLQGRLSDEQYF. The nucleotide sequence reads as follows: TGCGCCAGCAGCCTTCTTCAAGGGAGGCTATCCGACGAGCAGTACTTC.